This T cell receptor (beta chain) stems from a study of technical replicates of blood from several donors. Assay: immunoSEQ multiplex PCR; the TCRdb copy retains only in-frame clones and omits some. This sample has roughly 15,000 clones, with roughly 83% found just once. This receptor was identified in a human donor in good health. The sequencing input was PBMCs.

The CDR3 here is CASSQDVAGGPETQYF. The CDR3 bases are TGTGCCAGCAGCCAAGATGTGGCGGGAGGGCCCGAGACCCAGTACTTC. The chain employs TRBV4-2 and TRBJ2-5, with TRBD2 matching over 9 bases. Germline V gene data show CDR1 as LGHNA and CDR2 as YNFKEQ. The junction had 7 bases not matched to a gene; V was cut back by 0 bases and J by 5 bases. This CDR3 region has 16 residues.